The clone carrying this T cell receptor (beta chain) showed up just once. Its antigen is currently unknown. The sample belongs to a study of cytomegalovirus exposure and HLA in healthy donors. General observations from the study: The study flagged some 180 TCR beta chains as cytomegalovirus-associated.

The study ran its PCR with 60 Vbeta and 13 Jbeta primers. Method: immunoSEQ multiplex PCR; TCRdb's copy keeps in-frame clones and lacks some. The table lists about 40,000 clones, around 82% of them singletons, with 8% to 11% in the top ten. The sample taken for sequencing was PBMCs. The sequence came from a woman between 18 and 29 years old in good health and CMV-seropositive.

Here the CDR3 DNA reads TGTGCCAGCTCACCACGCTCCGGGGGTAGGAACACTGAAGCTTTCTTT. Protein: CASSPRSGGRNTEAFF. V gene TRBV18 combines with J gene TRBJ1-1; possible D gene TRBD1, 5 bases. Deletions cut 1 base from V and 1 base from J, with 13 bases between. This CDR3 spans 16 amino acids. Per germline, CDR1 KGHSH and CDR2 LQKENI.